This TCR beta chain emerged from a study of control samples from healthy donors and cancer patients. Germline V CDR1 and CDR2: SGHTA, FQGNSA. The V end lost 5 bases, the J end lost 10 bases, and 27 bases lay between the germline ends. The CDR3 extends over 17 amino acids. Sequencing used immunoSEQ multiplex PCR; TCRdb keeps in-frame clones, though not all of them. The sample has around 83,000 clones; 80% to 95% are singletons. The V gene is TRBV7-2, the J gene TRBJ2-1, with D tentatively TRBD2 (7 bases). The sequence came from a woman between 40 and 50 years old with lung cancer. Specimen: PBMCs. The CDR3 spells CASSPDLFGGGGREQFF. As DNA, the CDR3 is TGTGCCAGCAGCCCAGACCTATTTGGAGGGGGGGGCCGCGAGCAGTTCTTC.